This T cell receptor (beta chain) was sequenced for a study of blood T cell repertoires in COVID-19. Study overall: Sites across the United States, Italy and Spain contributed samples from acute and convalescent COVID-19.

The V end was cut by 4 bases, the J end by 5 bases, with 9 bases between. This CDR3 is built from 13 residues. Germline assignment: CDR1 LNHDA and CDR2 SQIVND (reference sequence). Using immunoSEQ multiplex PCR, the repertoire was profiled, and TCRdb retains in-frame clones only, with some absent. There are about 150,000 clones in the sample; roughly 89% occur only once, and 2.5% to 3% lies in the top ten. Sequenced sample: peripheral blood. This sequence joins TRBV19 and TRBJ1-5, with D possibly TRBD1 on 5 matching bases. The TCR was taken from a man in his sixties with active or convalescent COVID-19. CDR3 coding DNA: TGTGCCAGTAGTAAGCAGGGCTATCAGCCCCAGCATTTT. This codes for CASSKQGYQPQHF. The full variable domain, completed using reference TRBV19 and TRBJ1-5, is DGGITQSPKYLFRKEGQNVTLSCEQNLNHDAMYWYRQDPGQGLRLIYYSQIVNDFQKGDIAEGYSVSREKKESFPLTVTSAQKNPTAFYLCASSKQGYQPQHFGDGTRLSIL.